This entry describes one TCR beta chain. The record originates from a study of blood T cell repertoires in COVID-19. Some clones are missing from TCRdb's copy, which holds only in-frame ones; the method was immunoSEQ multiplex PCR. The sample includes about 46,000 clones, around 90% of them seen just once. CDR3 size: 14 residues. Germline CDR1 is KGHSH and CDR2 is LQKENI. V lost 3 bases and J lost 4, with 12 bases in between. The TCR originated in a man aged 45-65 years with acute or convalescent COVID-19. Sequenced material: peripheral blood. The V call is TRBV18, the J call TRBJ1-2, with D hard to call. CDR3 nucleotide sequence: TGTGCCAGCTCACCGGGTGCAGACATCTATGGCTACACCTTC. This encodes CASSPGADIYGYTF. The full variable domain, its missing parts supplied by reference TRBV18 and TRBJ1-2, is NAGVMQNPRHLVRRRGQEARLRCSPMKGHSHVYWYRQLPEEGLKFMVYLQKENIIDESGMPKERFSAEFPKEGPSILRIQQVVRGDSAAYFCASSPGADIYGYTFGSGTRLTVV.